This T cell receptor beta chain came from a study of long-term antiretroviral therapy in people with HIV (dated 2022 in TCRdb). General notes on the study: Collection of the earliest samples took place about a decade ahead of the 2015 WHO recommendation for immediate ART, at a time when ART was typically delayed until CD4 counts fell. No cross-contamination during QIAcube processing was shown when test extractions of a monoclonal T-cell line were performed alongside 25 to 35 polyclonal samples. From 30 adults with confirmed HIV infection, the cohort provided fewer than 200 cryopreserved PBMC samples, gathered serially across a mean of around six years (range 1-12). A retrospective serial study tested whether changes in peripheral blood TRB repertoire composition and diversity were associated with ART initiation and durable HIV suppression. Among the 30 or so participants with HIV, approximately 10 were female.

Turning to this clone: Its antigen is still unknown. Base qualities are not recorded, but no much larger clone differs from it by a single base.

Participants were included only if at least one PBMC sample before ART initiation and at least two post-ART samples were available. Treatment was received in the United States of America by all participants with HIV. Before DNA extraction, cryopreserved samples of roughly 0.95-10 million PBMC were thawed and washed. At the time of the earliest PBMC sample for each participant with HIV, ages ranged from roughly 20 to 60 years. PBMC samples were contributed by each participant from 1-4 timepoints before ART initiation and 2-8 timepoints after ART initiation, with a median of 7 samples. Serial HIV viral load, CD4+ T-cell count, ART history and demographic data were obtained for every participant. A Qiagen kit on a QIAcube was used to extract genomic DNA from unsorted PBMC, with samples processed in batches of 12. There are 15 amino acids in the CDR3, from cysteine to phenylalanine inclusive. The DNA shown is the 45-base CDR3, in frame from base 1. Sequences MNHEY (CDR1) and SMNVEV (CDR2) are obtained from the germline V gene (reference sequence). V has 2 bases trimmed and J has 7 bases trimmed; junction bases matching no gene number 11.

The study at large found these results: Inferences about post-ART repertoire changes are limited because no data were available on ART adherence, viral resistance or therapy changes. Compared with controls, HIV repertoires had narrower CDR3 length ranges, and the network structure pointed to an antigen-experienced repertoire that shifted only slightly toward naive after ART. Limited PBMC availability meant only the TCR beta chain was sequenced, without alpha chain pairing. The repertoire was dominated across all time points by expanded TRB clones identified before ART initiation, although this dominance was seen to fluctuate and to decrease in many PLHIV after ART. Because pre-ART samples had limited cell numbers, profiling was done on unsorted PBMC rather than on sorted CD4+ and CD8+ T cells. ART initiation was associated with a significant increase in TRB diversity, but diversity stayed significantly below transplant donor controls even after long-term ART. The samples span the years 2004 to 2017, and the ART regimens used at that time may not be as effective as current regimens.

The immunoSEQ hsTCRB v3.0 assay was used at survey level resolution for TRB variable region sequencing. The targeted TRB sequencing depth was about 35,000-55,000 T-cell genomes per sample. An Illumina MiSeq with a v3 150-cycle kit was used to sequence the pooled TRB libraries. The study's processing was this. Analysis of repertoires was carried out in R inside a reproducible Nextflow workflow spanning QC, data transformation and analysis. LymphoSeq2, an R package for AIRR-Seq data exploration, was used to implement custom analyses. A few samples yielding fewer than 5000 total TRB sequences were excluded, leaving 188 analyzed HIV repertoires. Among the 188 retained HIV repertoires, some 60 were collected before ART initiation and around 130 were collected after ART initiation. Repertoires were downsampled to 5000 TRB nucleotide sequences, with summary statistics averaged over 100 downsampling iterations. The analysis kept only TRB sequences whose CDR3 regions were at least seven amino acids long. Diversity was assessed using a clonality score derived from Shannon entropy and using the Gini coefficient. In the repertoire networks, any two of the top 5000 CDR3 amino acid sequences were connected whenever the two sequences differed by an edit distance of one. For TRB CDR3 amino acid sequences, GLIPH2 was used to predict antigen specificity groups and MHC restriction. To flag known associations with CMV, EBV, HIV or tissue antigens, CDR3 amino acid sequences were compared against VDJdb and McPAS-TCR. Pre-ART, post-ART and control groups were compared with Wilcoxon signed-rank tests and Holm-Bonferroni correction. The source is immuneACCESS, and TCRdb retained only in-frame sequences with V and J called. Part of the clones is not carried over; for the studies checked, unresolved V genes explain less than half of this, and the remainder is unexplained. For V, J and clone size, that table is used; D and trimming come from the DNA. This sample is represented by 20,000 to 30,000 clones; roughly 85% of them were singletons. The ten largest clones take up around a sixth of the sample.

Recombination linked TRBV27 to TRBJ2-7, with 7 bases aligning to TRBD2. The material was unsorted PBMCs, obtained 1.2 years after starting antiretroviral therapy. This clonotype originated in a man aged 45-60 years with HIV. The CDR3 reads as follows: CASSLTTAGTGEQYF. The DNA sequence is given as TGTGCCAGCAGTTTAACCACAGCGGGGACTGGGGAGCAGTACTTC.